A few counts support the clone carrying this T cell receptor (beta chain). The data belong to a study of T cell clonotyping in hematopoietic cell transplantation. This CDR3 has 14 amino acids. The germline V gene has CDR1 SGHNT and CDR2 YYREEE (reference sequence). Trimming pared 0 bases from V and 2 bases from J, leaving 9 bases between. Time point specified: recipient sample about 28 days before transplant, after cytoreduction. Assay used: immunoSEQ multiplex PCR; TCRdb lists only in-frame clones, some missing. The table records about 10,000 clones, about nine tenths of them present only once. The origin of this receptor is a woman aged 50 to 60 with chronic myeloid leukemia. Some clones in this sample may be carry-over from other donors' samples. The chain couples TRBV5-4 to TRBJ2-7; a weak D match, TRBD2 (5 bases). Sample: peripheral blood mononuclear cells, taken before stem cell transplant. The CDR3 loop reads CASSLAEGAYEQYF. For the CDR3, the DNA is TGTGCCAGCAGCTTGGCTGAGGGAGCCTACGAGCAGTACTTC. Full variable domain (remainder filled in from reference TRBV5-4 and TRBJ2-7): ETGVTQSPTHLIKTRGQQVTLRCSSQSGHNTVSWYQQALGQGPQFIFQYYREEENGRGNFPPRFSGLQFPNYSSELNVNALELDDSALYLCASSLAEGAYEQYFGPGTRLTVT.